The 16 T cell receptor beta chains in this list originate from one sample, sequenced in a study of T cells in women clearing cervical HPV infection. Some clones are missing from TCRdb's copy, which holds only in-frame ones; the method was immunoSEQ multiplex PCR. The sample's table shows 46,000 or so clones. The sequenced sample was blood buffy coat. Receptor source: a woman between 18 and 70 years old with a cervical HPV16 infection that either progressed to CIN3+ or cleared (not recorded which).

The chain's CDR3 is CASSTPGLAGADTQYF. The sequenced CDR3 bases are TGTGCCAGTAGTACCCCGGGACTAGCGGGAGCAGATACG. The chain carries TRBV19 and TRBJ2-3, with 14 bases lining up with TRBD2. The read comes to an end 3 residues before the CDR3 does, leaving the germline J gene to fill in the end. Germline V gene sequence: CDR1 LNHDA, CDR2 SQIVND (reference sequence). This CDR3 comprises 16 residues. Unmatched junction bases numbered 4, after V lost 4 bases and J lost 4 bases.

Worth noting for this clone: The read gets to within 3 residues of the CDR3 end, and the germline J gene fills in the rest. The chain uses TRBV7-6 and TRBJ2-6; D might be TRBD1 (5 bases). The germline CDR1 and CDR2 sequences are SGHVS and FNYEAQ. The CDR3 has 18 residues. Trimming stripped 9 bases from V and 1 base from J, with 22 bases between. The CDR3 DNA, read in part, is TGTGCCAGTCAAAAAACGCGAACAGGTTTTTCTGGGGCCAACGTC. This sequence encodes CASQKTRTGFSGANV. The entire CDR3 protein reads CASQKTRTGFSGANVLTF.

As to this clone: The CDR3 end lies 3 residues beyond the end of the read and is filled in from the germline J gene. The rearrangement links TRBV30 to TRBJ2-3; D not certain. This CDR3 spans 13 amino acids. Germline V gene sequence: CDR1 GTSNPN, CDR2 SVGIG (reference sequence). The DNA read from the CDR3 is TGTGCCTGGAATGCAGGTCCCAATCAGCCG. It yields the protein CAWNAGPNQP. Given in full, the CDR3 is CAWNAGPNQPQYF.

Note on this clone: The CDR3 extends 3 residues past the end of the read, so its final part is completed from the germline J gene. V usage is TRBV7-2 and J usage is TRBJ2-2, with D maybe TRBD2 (5 bases). Per germline, CDR1 SGHTA and CDR2 FQGNSA. The CDR3 is made up of 14 amino acids. Trimming removed 2 bases at V and 5 bases at J, with 9 bases between. Here the CDR3 reads CASSLRTETGELFF. CDR3 DNA (partial): TGTGCCAGCAGCTTACGGACTGAGACCGGGGAG.

In the case of this clone: The CDR3 goes on 3 residues after the read ends, and that part is filled in from the germline J gene. This chain uses TRBV6-1 with TRBJ2-3, with 8 bases matching TRBD1. The germline CDR1 and CDR2 sequences are MNHNS and SASEGT. The CDR3 has 15 residues. This chain's CDR3 is CASSDGQGGNQPQYF. The CDR3 DNA, read in part, is TGTGCCAGCAGTGACGGACAGGGAGGCAATCAGCCG.

For this clone: The DNA ends 3 residues before the CDR3 does, and the rest of the CDR3 is filled in from the germline J gene. The chain is built from TRBV10-3 and TRBJ1-1; D might be TRBD1 (6 bases). Trimming removed 8 bases at V and 0 bases at J, with 7 bases between. Germline CDR1 ENHRY, CDR2 SYGVKD. This CDR3 has 12 amino acids. CDR3: CAIGQLNTEAFF. Partial CDR3 DNA: TGTGCCATCGGACAGTTGAACACTGAA.

Turning to this clone: With the read ending 3 residues before the CDR3 end, the germline J gene is used to fill in that end. The chain carries TRBV5-6 and TRBJ2-3, with TRBD1 as a possible D gene (6 bases). CDR1 and CDR2 from the germline V gene are SGHDT and YYEEEE. The CDR3 is 15 amino acids. V was clipped by 4 bases and J by 3 bases, with 15 bases between them. The CDR3 DNA, read in part, is TGTGCCAGCAGCCTTTGGGCTCAGGGGACAGATACG. Translated, it gives CASSLWAQGTDT. The whole CDR3 protein reads CASSLWAQGTDTQYF.

The DNA read from the CDR3 is TGTGCCTGGGGGGCAGGGTTGCTTCGGGATACG. Amino acids: CAWGAGLLRDT. The complete CDR3 protein is CAWGAGLLRDTQYF. The rearrangement joins TRBV30 to TRBJ2-3, with a weak D call TRBD1 (5 bases). The read ends 3 residues shy of where the CDR3 ends; the end is completed using the germline J gene. V was trimmed by 5 bases and J by 6 bases, leaving 18 bases between them. The germline V gene has CDR1 GTSNPN and CDR2 SVGIG (reference sequence). This CDR3 is 14 amino acids long.

To note about this clone: With the read ending 3 residues before the CDR3 end, the germline J gene is used to fill in that end. V and J are TRBV5-1 and TRBJ1-6; 10 bases agree with TRBD1. CDR1 SGHRS and CDR2 YFSETQ come from the germline V gene. The CDR3 runs to 17 residues. The junction had 0 bases not matched to a gene; V was cut back by 0 bases and J by 0 bases. Partial CDR3 DNA: TGCGCCAGCAGCTTGGGGACAGGGGGCTCCTATAATTCACCC. Encoded protein: CASSLGTGGSYNSP. The full CDR3 protein reads CASSLGTGGSYNSPLHF.

Comments on this clone: The read stops 3 residues short of the end of the CDR3; the missing end is completed from the germline J gene. The rearrangement joins TRBV19 to TRBJ2-1; 10 bases match TRBD2. The CDR3 spans 16 residues. The germline V gene has CDR1 LNHDA and CDR2 SQIVND (reference sequence). Trimming removed 6 bases from V and 2 bases from J; junction bases left unmatched: 7. This CDR3 reads CASSLLAGTAYNEQFF. The covered CDR3 bases are TGTGCCAGTAGCCTACTAGCGGGGACCGCCTACAATGAG. The full variable domain, its missing parts supplied by reference TRBV19 and TRBJ2-1, is DGGITQSPKYLFRKEGQNVTLSCEQNLNHDAMYWYRQDPGQGLRLIYYSQIVNDFQKGDIAEGYSVSREKKESFPLTVTSAQKNPTAFYLCASSLLAGTAYNEQFFGPGTRLTVL.

Worth noting for this clone: Read data end 3 residues before the CDR3 end; the end is taken from the germline J gene. This rearrangement joins TRBV7-9 to TRBJ2-4; D gene unclear. V was cut by 0 bases and J by 7 bases, with 13 bases left in between. Germline V lookup: CDR1 SEHNR, CDR2 FQNEAQ (reference sequence). This CDR3 has 15 residues. The CDR3 DNA, read in part, is TGTGCCAGCAGCTTAGCCGGTCAGCTCAGGAACATT. It specifies CASSLAGQLRNI. The full-length CDR3 reads as CASSLAGQLRNIQYF.

To note about this clone: The read ends 3 residues before the CDR3 terminus; that terminus is restored from the germline J gene. The gene calls are TRBV6-1 and TRBJ2-6, with 8 bases that match TRBD1. Per germline, CDR1 MNHNS and CDR2 SASEGT. Trimming cost V 3 bases and J 7 bases; bases outside gene matches: 5. The CDR3 contains 15 residues. The CDR3 sequence is CASSEVQGVANVLTF. The CDR3 DNA, read in part, is TGTGCCAGCAGTGAGGTACAGGGGGTAGCCAACGTC.

For this clone: The read falls 3 residues short of the CDR3 end, and the missing part is taken from the germline J gene. V is TRBV5-1 and J is TRBJ1-6; 9 positions match TRBD1. CDR1 SGHRS and CDR2 YFSETQ come from the germline V gene. The CDR3 runs to 15 residues. The junction had 6 bases not matched to a gene; V was cut back by 4 bases and J by 7 bases. CDR3 DNA (partial): TGCGCCAGCAGCGCCGCCGGGACAGGGAATTCACCC. Its translation is CASSAAGTGNSP. The CDR3 in full is CASSAAGTGNSPLHF. Complete variable domain (other parts from reference TRBV5-1 and TRBJ1-6): KAGVTQTPRYLIKTRGQQVTLSCSPISGHRSVSWYQQTPGQGLQFLFEYFSETQRNKGNFPGRFSGRQFSNSRSEMNVSTLELGDSALYLCASSAAGTGNSPLHFGNGTRLTVT.

Note on this clone: From the germline J gene comes the end of the CDR3, since the read stops 3 residues before it. The chain is built from TRBV5-6 and TRBJ1-2; D not resolved. The germline V gene encodes CDR1 SGHDT and CDR2 YYEEEE. The CDR3 runs 12 residues. With 4 bases removed from V and 3 bases from J, the gap between germline ends came to 7 bases. The DNA read from the CDR3 is TGTGCCAGCAGCCTTCCAGACTATGGC. Its protein is CASSLPDYG. The complete CDR3 reads CASSLPDYGYTF.

About this clone itself: The read ends 3 residues before the CDR3 terminus; that terminus is restored from the germline J gene. V is TRBV19 and J is TRBJ2-2; 8 nucleotides match TRBD1. Germline V lookup: CDR1 LNHDA, CDR2 SQIVND (reference sequence). The CDR3 totals 14 residues. CDR3 loop: CASGQGPDNSPLFF. The CDR3 bases that were read are TGTGCCAGCGGACAGGGCCCGGACAATTCACCG.

Concerning this clone: Read coverage stops 3 residues before the CDR3 terminus; the germline J gene supplies the remainder. The rearrangement joins TRBV20-1 to TRBJ2-3, with a weak D call TRBD2 (5 bases). The germline gives CDR1 DFQATT, CDR2 SNEGSKA (reference sequence). The CDR3 contains 15 residues. Trimming took off 3 bases at V and 2 bases at J, with 15 bases between the two ends. The CDR3 here is CSASYGLHDTDTQYF. The CDR3 bases that were read are TGCAGTGCTAGTTATGGACTTCATGACACAGATACG.